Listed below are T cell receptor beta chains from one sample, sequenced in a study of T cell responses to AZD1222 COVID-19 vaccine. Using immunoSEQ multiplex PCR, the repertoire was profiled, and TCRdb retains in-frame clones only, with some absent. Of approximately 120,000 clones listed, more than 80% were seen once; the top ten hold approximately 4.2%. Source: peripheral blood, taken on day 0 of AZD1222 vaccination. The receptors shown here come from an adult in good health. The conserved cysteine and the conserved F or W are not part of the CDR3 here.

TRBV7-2	ASSLPSRGEAF
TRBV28	ATFVNYGYT
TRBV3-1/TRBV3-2	ASSQVYRSGIDTDTQY
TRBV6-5	ASSSGEDGYT
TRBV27	ASSKGRDGYT
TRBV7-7	ASSLRREGPYEQF
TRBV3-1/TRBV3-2	ASSQDNRGPLGDEKLF
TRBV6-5	ASRTGTLTSYEQY
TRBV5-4	ASSLIDQETQY
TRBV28	ASRVQLSGAHDEQF
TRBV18	ASSPPGGQDQPQH
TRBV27	ADCSGRGSGANVLT
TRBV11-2	ASSGGQGSEPQH
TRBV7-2	ASSLTGQGAADTQY
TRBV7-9	ASSSDSQPQH
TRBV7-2	ASSFGAGGRVGQPQH
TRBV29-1	SVVEGLRNTIY
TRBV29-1	SVGGVEGQPQH
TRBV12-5	ASGLEGSPNYGYT
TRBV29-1	SVVGERDSGNTIY
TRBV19	ASRKHNPRGVDYGYT
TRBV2	ASSPKRREQY
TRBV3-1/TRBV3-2	ASSQDLGRPGQPQH
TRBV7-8	ASSFTGYNSPLH
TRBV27	ASSPWTGGSSGNTIY
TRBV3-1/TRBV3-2	ASSQVAGGDTQY
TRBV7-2	ASSLHNDNSPLH
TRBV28	ASSLMPGPSVTQY
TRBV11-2	ASSLVVPSDWGYT
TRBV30	AWAPRARGEEKLF
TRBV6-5	ASSIGLWYGYT
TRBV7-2	ASSLGRINQPQH